These T cell receptor beta chains were read from a single sample in a study of CD8 T cells in Susac syndrome. TCRdb analysed the immunoSEQ multiplex PCR reads with MiXCR anew, one entry per CDR3 protein. This sample has 71,000 or so distinct CDR3 sequences, with 85% to 95% found just once. Input material: CD4+ T cells from PBMCs. The receptors stem from a human donor with Susac syndrome. The CDR3 runs from the conserved cysteine through the conserved F or W. The order of the fields is clone size, J gene, D gene, V gene, CDR3 protein, CDR3 DNA. A D gene is named only where the DNA matches it firmly. A clone size is listed for some rows: how often the clone was seen (once, few, many), or a class if it is expanded.

abundance: once; j_gene: TRBJ1-2; d_gene: TRBD1; v_gene: TRBV12-3/TRBV12-4; CDR3aa: CASSLGTGAPYGYTF; CDR3nt: TGTGCCAGCAGTTTAGGGACAGGGGCTCCCTATGGCTACACCTTC
abundance: -; j_gene: TRBJ2-7; d_gene: TRBD1; v_gene: TRBV9; CDR3aa: CASSVYPGQGVREQYF; CDR3nt: TGTGCCAGCAGCGTCTATCCGGGACAGGGGGTCCGCGAGCAGTACTTC
abundance: -; j_gene: TRBJ2-5; d_gene: -; v_gene: TRBV5-1; CDR3aa: CASSLPKGVGETQYF; CDR3nt: TGCGCCAGCAGCTTGCCAAAGGGGGTCGGAGAGACCCAGTACTTC
abundance: -; j_gene: TRBJ1-6; d_gene: TRBD1; v_gene: TRBV20-1; CDR3aa: CSALDRGSSPLHF; CDR3nt: TGCAGTGCCCTGGACAGGGGCAGCTCACCCCTCCACTTT
abundance: -; j_gene: TRBJ2-2; d_gene: -; v_gene: TRBV20-1; CDR3aa: CSARTDRLNTGELFF; CDR3nt: TGCAGTGCTAGGACTGACAGACTGAACACCGGGGAGCTGTTTTTT
abundance: -; j_gene: TRBJ2-7; d_gene: TRBD2; v_gene: TRBV7-8; CDR3aa: CASSLSQRGGLAYEQYF; CDR3nt: TGTGCCAGCAGCTTAAGTCAGCGGGGGGGCCTCGCCTACGAGCAGTACTTC
abundance: once; j_gene: TRBJ2-1; d_gene: TRBD2; v_gene: TRBV20-1; CDR3aa: CSATTSGGANYNEQFF; CDR3nt: TGCAGTGCCACGACTAGCGGGGGGGCAAACTACAATGAGCAGTTCTTC
abundance: -; j_gene: TRBJ1-6; d_gene: -; v_gene: TRBV20-1; CDR3aa: CSARDRGGVNNSPLHF; CDR3nt: TGCAGTGCTAGAGATCGGGGGGGAGTAAATAATTCACCCCTCCACTTT
abundance: -; j_gene: TRBJ1-6; d_gene: -; v_gene: TRBV28; CDR3aa: CASSGKDFWGSYNSPLHF; CDR3nt: TGTGCCAGCAGTGGAAAGGACTTTTGGGGTTCCTATAATTCACCCCTCCACTTT
abundance: -; j_gene: TRBJ1-1; d_gene: TRBD1; v_gene: TRBV19; CDR3aa: CASTPGAGGDMNTEAFF; CDR3nt: TGTGCCAGTACCCCTGGGGCAGGGGGCGACATGAACACTGAAGCTTTCTTT
abundance: -; j_gene: TRBJ2-7; d_gene: TRBD1; v_gene: TRBV5-6; CDR3aa: CASSLLGTASLYEQYF; CDR3nt: TGTGCCAGCAGCTTGCTGGGGACAGCGTCCTTATACGAGCAGTACTTC
abundance: -; j_gene: TRBJ2-3; d_gene: TRBD1; v_gene: TRBV2; CDR3aa: CASSAGQGEQYF; CDR3nt: TGTGCCAGCAGCGCGGGACAGGGTGAGCAGTATTTT
abundance: once; j_gene: TRBJ1-2; d_gene: -; v_gene: TRBV19; CDR3aa: CASSIDVGGYTF; CDR3nt: TGTGCCAGTAGTATAGATGTGGGTGGCTACACCTTC
abundance: -; j_gene: TRBJ2-7; d_gene: -; v_gene: TRBV7-2; CDR3aa: CASSLDAGIEQYF; CDR3nt: TGTGCCAGCAGCTTAGACGCGGGGATCGAGCAGTACTTC
abundance: once; j_gene: TRBJ1-5; d_gene: -; v_gene: TRBV2; CDR3aa: CASSGDPSNQPQHF; CDR3nt: TGTGCCAGCAGTGGGGATCCGAGCAATCAGCCCCAGCATTTT
abundance: -; j_gene: TRBJ1-6; d_gene: TRBD1; v_gene: TRBV19; CDR3aa: CASSTGTGGSPLHF; CDR3nt: TGTGCCAGTAGTACCGGGACAGGGGGATCACCCCTCCACTTT
abundance: once; j_gene: TRBJ2-7; d_gene: -; v_gene: TRBV7-9; CDR3aa: CASSAFTRGTVSYF; CDR3nt: TGTGCCAGCAGCGCGTTTACCAGAGGGACCGTAAGTTACTTC
abundance: -; j_gene: TRBJ2-7; d_gene: TRBD2; v_gene: TRBV30; CDR3aa: CAFSGDLGYEQYF; CDR3nt: TGTGCCTTTAGCGGGGACCTAGGCTACGAGCAGTACTTC
abundance: -; j_gene: TRBJ2-7; d_gene: TRBD1; v_gene: TRBV5-4; CDR3aa: CASSPDRGLYEQYF; CDR3nt: TGTGCCAGCAGCCCCGACAGGGGGCTCTACGAGCAGTACTTC
abundance: -; j_gene: TRBJ2-5; d_gene: TRBD2; v_gene: TRBV6-2/TRBV6-3; CDR3aa: CASSTPVRLAGVQETQYF; CDR3nt: TGTGCCAGCAGTACTCCGGTCAGACTAGCGGGGGTCCAAGAGACCCAGTACTTC
abundance: once; j_gene: TRBJ1-1; d_gene: -; v_gene: TRBV3-1; CDR3aa: CASSQEGRTANTEAFF; CDR3nt: TGTGCCAGCAGCCAAGAGGGCAGGACAGCGAACACTGAAGCTTTCTTT
abundance: -; j_gene: TRBJ2-4; d_gene: -; v_gene: TRBV20-1; CDR3aa: CSAVIPLSLAKNIQYF; CDR3nt: TGCAGTGCCGTTATCCCTTTATCCTTAGCCAAAAACATTCAGTACTTC
abundance: -; j_gene: TRBJ2-2; d_gene: TRBD1; v_gene: TRBV7-2; CDR3aa: CASSLRGTGASGELFF; CDR3nt: TGTGCCAGCAGCTTAAGGGGGACAGGGGCTTCCGGGGAGCTTTTTTTT
abundance: -; j_gene: TRBJ2-7; d_gene: TRBD2; v_gene: TRBV24-1; CDR3aa: CATSDRGEADEQYF; CDR3nt: TGTGCCACCAGTGATCGGGGGGAAGCTGACGAGCAGTACTTC
abundance: few; j_gene: TRBJ1-1; d_gene: -; v_gene: TRBV20-1; CDR3aa: CSATGDTEAFF; CDR3nt: TGCAGTGCCACCGGTGACACTGAAGCTTTCTTT
abundance: -; j_gene: TRBJ2-2; d_gene: -; v_gene: TRBV20-1; CDR3aa: CSARQGYTGELFF; CDR3nt: TGCAGTGCTAGACAGGGATACACCGGGGAGCTGTTTTTT
abundance: -; j_gene: TRBJ2-3; d_gene: TRBD2; v_gene: TRBV5-1; CDR3aa: CASSMGLAVSTDTQYF; CDR3nt: TGCGCCAGCAGCATGGGACTAGCGGTTAGCACAGATACGCAGTATTTT
abundance: -; j_gene: TRBJ1-6; d_gene: -; v_gene: TRBV7-8; CDR3aa: CASSYDPTWGGSVSHSPLHF; CDR3nt: TGTGCCAGCAGCTACGATCCTACTTGGGGGGGGTCGGTTTCTCATTCACCCCTCCACTTT
abundance: -; j_gene: TRBJ2-5; d_gene: -; v_gene: TRBV7-2; CDR3aa: CASSRISGGGVETQYF; CDR3nt: TGTGCCAGCAGCAGAATTAGCGGAGGGGGGGTCGAGACCCAGTACTTC
abundance: -; j_gene: TRBJ1-1; d_gene: -; v_gene: TRBV11-3; CDR3aa: CASSSGPGNTEAFF; CDR3nt: TGTGCCAGCAGCTCCGGTCCAGGGAACACTGAAGCTTTCTTT
abundance: -; j_gene: TRBJ2-3; d_gene: TRBD1; v_gene: TRBV20-1; CDR3aa: CSADRESDTQYF; CDR3nt: TGCAGTGCCGACAGGGAATCAGATACGCAGTATTTT
abundance: -; j_gene: TRBJ2-3; d_gene: TRBD2; v_gene: TRBV29-1; CDR3aa: CSVEGPASGGADTQYF; CDR3nt: TGCAGCGTTGAAGGGCCGGCTAGCGGGGGGGCAGATACGCAGTATTTT
abundance: once; j_gene: TRBJ1-2; d_gene: TRBD1; v_gene: TRBV4-3; CDR3aa: CASSQALSTGVYGYTF; CDR3nt: TGCGCCAGCAGCCAAGCCCTTTCGACAGGGGTCTATGGCTACACCTTC
abundance: once; j_gene: TRBJ2-1; d_gene: TRBD2; v_gene: TRBV4-2; CDR3aa: CASSQDVASGVYNEQFF; CDR3nt: TGTGCCAGCAGCCAAGATGTTGCAAGCGGGGTTTACAATGAGCAGTTCTTC
abundance: -; j_gene: TRBJ2-7; d_gene: -; v_gene: TRBV12-3/TRBV12-4; CDR3aa: CASTDGRVYEQYF; CDR3nt: TGTGCCAGCACCGACGGCAGAGTCTACGAGCAGTACTTC
abundance: -; j_gene: TRBJ1-1; d_gene: -; v_gene: TRBV3-1; CDR3aa: CASSQEQGNTEAFF; CDR3nt: TGTGCCAGCAGCCAAGAACAGGGGAACACTGAAGCTTTCTTT
abundance: -; j_gene: TRBJ1-5; d_gene: -; v_gene: TRBV20-1; CDR3aa: CSASSPADQPQHF; CDR3nt: TGCAGTGCCTCGAGTCCGGCGGATCAGCCCCAGCATTTT
abundance: -; j_gene: TRBJ1-1; d_gene: -; v_gene: TRBV6-5; CDR3aa: CASTERIMNTEAFF; CDR3nt: TGTGCCAGCACCGAAAGGATCATGAACACTGAAGCTTTCTTT
abundance: -; j_gene: TRBJ1-6; d_gene: -; v_gene: TRBV3-1; CDR3aa: CASSQGTSNSPLHF; CDR3nt: TGTGCCAGCAGCCAAGGGACGTCAAATTCACCCCTCCACTTT
abundance: -; j_gene: TRBJ1-1; d_gene: -; v_gene: TRBV6-2/TRBV6-3; CDR3aa: CASRPSGQLNTEAFF; CDR3nt: TGTGCCAGCAGACCCTCCGGACAGTTGAACACTGAAGCTTTCTTT
abundance: -; j_gene: TRBJ1-6; d_gene: -; v_gene: TRBV28; CDR3aa: CASSPGGNSPLHF; CDR3nt: TGTGCCAGCAGCCCGGGGGGGAACTCACCCCTCCACTTT
abundance: -; j_gene: TRBJ2-1; d_gene: -; v_gene: TRBV14; CDR3aa: CASSHWQGYEQFF; CDR3nt: TGTGCCAGCAGCCACTGGCAGGGTTATGAGCAGTTCTTC
abundance: -; j_gene: TRBJ1-3; d_gene: -; v_gene: TRBV7-3; CDR3aa: CASSLGSTGNTIYF; CDR3nt: TGTGCCAGCAGCTTGGGCTCGACTGGAAACACCATATATTTT
abundance: -; j_gene: TRBJ2-7; d_gene: -; v_gene: TRBV5-4; CDR3aa: CASRMQGSGSYEQYF; CDR3nt: TGTGCCAGCAGGATGCAGGGTTCCGGTAGCTACGAGCAGTACTTC
abundance: -; j_gene: TRBJ1-4; d_gene: -; v_gene: TRBV5-1; CDR3aa: CASSIQRATNEKLFF; CDR3nt: TGCGCCAGCAGCATCCAGCGTGCAACTAATGAAAAACTGTTTTTT
abundance: -; j_gene: TRBJ1-5; d_gene: TRBD1; v_gene: TRBV7-8; CDR3aa: CASSEGQGARQPQHF; CDR3nt: TGTGCCAGCAGCGAGGGACAGGGGGCACGGCAGCCCCAGCATTTT
abundance: -; j_gene: TRBJ2-5; d_gene: -; v_gene: TRBV7-9; CDR3aa: CASSFGGSETQYF; CDR3nt: TGTGCCAGCAGCTTCGGGGGCAGTGAGACCCAGTACTTC